The 19 T cell receptor beta chains below come from one sample, sequenced in a study of T cells in Graves' hyperthyroidism and ophthalmopathy. TCR beta CDR3 regions were amplified from RNA transcripts. In the first-round RT-PCR of the TCR CDR3, the HTBI primer set was used. TCRdb redid the calling of the multiplex PCR reads with MiXCR, one entry per CDR3 protein. The table has 550,000 to 600,000 distinct CDR3 sequences, just over 45% seen once. The sample consisted of peripheral blood or thyroid tissue (not recorded which). The source is an adult woman with Graves' disease, either hyperthyroidism or ophthalmopathy (not recorded which).

The chain couples TRBV10-3 to TRBJ1-3, with a weak D call TRBD1 (5 bases). V was pared by 4 bases and J by 0 bases, with 13 bases between. This CDR3 is built from 16 residues. Germline V CDR1 and CDR2: ENHRY, SYGVKD. Here the CDR3 DNA reads TGTGCCATCAGTGCCCCTGGGACTAGCTCTGGAAACACCATATATTTT. It encodes CAISAPGTSSGNTIYF.

This clonotype was observed at least ten times. V is TRBV10-3 and J is TRBJ2-7; D is tentatively TRBD1 or TRBD2 (6 bases each). The CDR3 is made up of 15 amino acids. Looked up from germline, CDR1 is ENHRY and CDR2 is SYGVKD. Trimming took off 4 bases at V and 2 bases at J, with 15 bases between the two ends. CDR3 region: CAISGGRDQPYEQYF. The DNA of the CDR3 is TGTGCCATCAGTGGGGGGCGGGACCAGCCCTACGAGCAGTACTTC.

In its sample, this clonotype was seen many times. The chain couples TRBV12-3 or TRBV12-4 to TRBJ1-2, with D perhaps TRBD1 (5 bases). The CDR3 consists of 13 residues. Trimming removed 5 bases at V and 8 bases at J, with 15 bases between. CDR3 region: CASSRWGLGGYTF. CDR3 in DNA: TGTGCCAGCAGTCGGTGGGGGTTGGGGGGCTACACCTTC.

This clonotype was detected many times. V and J are TRBV20-1 and TRBJ2-7, with 10 bases matching TRBD2. J was trimmed by 5 bases and V by 0 bases; bases with no gene match: 10. CDR3 length: 16 residues. Germline V CDR1 and CDR2: DFQATT, SNEGSKA (reference sequence). The CDR3 here is CSARDPLAGERDEQYF. CDR3 in DNA: TGCAGTGCTAGAGATCCGCTAGCGGGAGAGAGGGACGAGCAGTACTTC.

The chain is built from TRBV12-3 or TRBV12-4 and TRBJ2-5; no firm D call. The V gene lost 5 bases and the J gene lost 5 bases, with 12 bases spanning the gap. The CDR3 extends over 13 amino acids. CDR3 DNA: TGTGCCAGCAGTCAAAGTGGGCAGGAGACCCAGTACTTC. Its translation is CASSQSGQETQYF.

This clonotype came up many times. The CDR3 sequence: CASSGTGVYSNQPQHF. CDR3 DNA sequence: TGTGCCAGCAGCGGGACAGGAGTTTATAGCAATCAGCCCCAGCATTTT. The V gene is TRBV12-3 or TRBV12-4, the J gene TRBJ1-5; 8 nucleotides line up with TRBD1. This CDR3 spans 16 amino acids. With V trimmed by 6 bases and J by 0 bases, 7 bases remained unmatched.

This chain uses TRBV5-8 with TRBJ2-5, with 12 bases that match TRBD2. Germline V gene sequence: CDR1 SGHTS, CDR2 YDEGEE. The J segment lost 2 bases and the V segment lost 0 bases, leaving 2 bases of the junction unmatched. This CDR3 region has 16 residues. CDR3 protein: CASSLASGRGQETQYF. As DNA, the CDR3 is TGTGCCAGCAGCTTGGCTAGCGGGAGGGGACAAGAGACCCAGTACTTC. Combining the CDR3 with reference TRBV5-8 and TRBJ2-5 gives the whole variable domain EAGVTQSPTHLIKTRGQQATLRCSPISGHTSVYWYQQALGLGLQFLLWYDEGEERNRGNFPPRFSGRQFPNYSSELNVNALELEDSALYLCASSLASGRGQETQYFGPGTRLLVL.

This clonotype was seen more than once but under ten times. The chain employs TRBV29-1 and TRBJ1-5; weak D call: TRBD1 (6 bases). V dropped 5 bases and J dropped 2 bases, with 10 bases sitting between them. The CDR3 contains 13 residues. Germline values: CDR1 SQVTM, CDR2 ANQGSEA. Here the CDR3 DNA reads TGCAGCGTTACCAGGGGAGGCAATCAGCCCCAGCATTTT. This translates into CSVTRGGNQPQHF.

The chain employs TRBV2 and TRBJ1-5; no definite D call. Looked up from germline, CDR1 is SNHLY and CDR2 is FYNNEI. V lost 2 bases and J 3 bases, leaving 8 bases between the germline ends. The CDR3 covers 14 residues. The CDR3 loop reads CASSESEVNQPQHF. CDR3 DNA sequence: TGTGCCAGCAGTGAATCGGAGGTCAATCAGCCCCAGCATTTT.

This clonotype was seen ten or more times. The J gene is TRBJ1-6, the V gene TRBV7-8, with 7 bases matching TRBD1. The CDR3 contains 13 residues. In germline, CDR1 is SGHVS, CDR2 FQNEAQ. V lost 5 bases and J lost 7; bases outside the gene matches: 2. CDR3 DNA: TGTGCCAGCAGCAGGGACAGAAATTCACCCCTCCACTTT. Translation: CASSRDRNSPLHF.

The rearrangement joins TRBV20-1 to TRBJ2-5; TRBD2 matches at 10 bases. Germline loops: CDR1 DFQATT, CDR2 SNEGSKA (reference sequence). Trimming cost V 5 bases and J 4 bases; bases outside gene matches: 4. The CDR3 runs 13 residues. CDR3 in amino acids: CSAVAGGGETQYF. The CDR3 DNA is TGCAGTGCTGTAGCGGGAGGAGGAGAGACCCAGTACTTC.

This clonotype was seen many times. This chain joins TRBV10-3 and TRBJ2-7; D not certain. The CDR3 has 14 residues. Germline CDR1 ENHRY, CDR2 SYGVKD. The germline V and J ends were trimmed by 3 bases and 4 bases, with 13 bases remaining between them. The CDR3 bases are TGTGCCATCAGTGACTCTCCGCCGGGTTACGAGCAGTACTTC. This encodes CAISDSPPGYEQYF.

Turning to this clonotype: Because it lacks the conserved phenylalanine or tryptophan at the end, this CDR3 is likely a read error. It is unclear where the CDR3 begins or ends on the DNA, so no DNA is shown, and the CDR3 is as TCRdb lists it. The rearrangement links TRBV10-3 to TRBJ2-2; the tabulated D call, TRBD1, remains unverified against the DNA. CDR1 and CDR2 from the germline V gene are ENHRY and SYGVKD. The CDR3 adds up to 14 amino acids, both ends counted. The CDR3: CAIGGPANTGELLA.

The chain combines TRBV24-1 with TRBJ2-5, with 10 positions matching TRBD1. The germline V gene has CDR1 KGHDR and CDR2 SFDVKD. The CDR3 is 14 residues long. V shed 9 bases and J 5 bases; nucleotides not matched to a gene: 8. The CDR3 reads CATGPGQGGETQYF. CDR3 DNA sequence: TGTGCCACCGGCCCCGGACAGGGGGGGGAGACCCAGTACTTC.

The table lists this clonotype with many counts. A read error may account for a junction end that differs from germline. The chain is built from TRBV20-1 and TRBJ2-6; tentative D call: TRBD2 (5 bases). CDR1 DFQATT and CDR2 SNEGSKA come from the germline V gene (reference sequence). The CDR3 totals 15 residues. CDR3 in DNA: TGCAGTGCTAGCCGGGGAGCAGGTGGGACCAACGTCCTGACTTTC. It codes for CSASRGAGGTNVLTF.

This chain uses TRBV12-3 or TRBV12-4 with TRBJ1-1, with D unresolved. The V and J ends lost 10 bases and 2 bases respectively, with 8 bases between them. The CDR3 covers 11 residues. The CDR3 coding sequence is TGTGCCACCGCTGGAAACACTGAAGCTTTCTTT. Encoded protein: CATAGNTEAFF.

This clonotype was observed many times. The chain has TRBV11-2 and TRBJ1-1; unclear D gene. Germline values: CDR1 SGHAT, CDR2 FQNNGV. V was cut by 6 bases and J by 0 bases, with 14 bases left in between. The CDR3 spans 15 residues. The CDR3 coding sequence is TGTGCCAGCAGACAGAGTCCCGGGATGAACACTGAAGCTTTCTTT. Encoded protein: CASRQSPGMNTEAFF.

Here the CDR3 DNA reads TGTGCCACCAGCAGCCCAGGGAACTATGGCTACACCTTC. Its protein product is CATSSPGNYGYTF. This chain links TRBV15 with TRBJ1-2; TRBD1 is a possible D gene (5 bases). CDR1 is LNHNV and CDR2 is YYDKDF in the germline V gene (reference sequence). The CDR3 has 13 amino acids. V lost 3 bases, J lost 2 bases, and 7 bases lay in between.

The gene calls are TRBV7-6 and TRBJ1-5; a weak D match, TRBD1 (6 bases). Trimming took off 8 bases at V and 1 base at J, with 12 bases between the two ends. The CDR3 has 14 amino acids. CDR1 is SGHVS, CDR2 FNYEAQ, per germline. The CDR3 nucleotides read TGTGCCAGCGGCCTTCAGGGGAGCAATCAGCCCCAGCATTTT. Encoded protein: CASGLQGSNQPQHF.